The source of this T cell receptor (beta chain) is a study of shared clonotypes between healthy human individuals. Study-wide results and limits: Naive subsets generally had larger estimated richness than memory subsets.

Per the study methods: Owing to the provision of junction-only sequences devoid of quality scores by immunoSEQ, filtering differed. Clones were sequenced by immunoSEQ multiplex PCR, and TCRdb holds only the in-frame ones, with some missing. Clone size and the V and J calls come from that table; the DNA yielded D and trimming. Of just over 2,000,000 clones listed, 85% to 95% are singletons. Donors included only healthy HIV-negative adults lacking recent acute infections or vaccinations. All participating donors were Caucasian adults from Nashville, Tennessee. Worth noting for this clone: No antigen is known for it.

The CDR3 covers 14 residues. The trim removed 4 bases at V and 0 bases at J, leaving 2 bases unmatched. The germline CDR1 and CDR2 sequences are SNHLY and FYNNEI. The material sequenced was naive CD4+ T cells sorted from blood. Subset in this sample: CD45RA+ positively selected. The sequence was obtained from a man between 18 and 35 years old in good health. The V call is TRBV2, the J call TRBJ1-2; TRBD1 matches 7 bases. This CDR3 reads CASSGRGTNYGYTF. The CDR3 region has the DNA TGTGCCAGCAGTGGCAGGGGGACTAACTATGGCTACACCTTC.